Below, 28 T cell receptor beta chains from the same sample are listed, as sequenced in a study of PD-1 blockade in classical Hodgkin lymphoma. Some clones are missing from TCRdb's copy, which holds only in-frame ones; the method was immunoSEQ multiplex PCR. The sample has under 20,000 clones; 82% are singletons. Every patient had relapsed following autologous stem cell transplantation, and cohorts differed in brentuximab vedotin exposure. Sequenced here: peripheral blood mononuclear cells (PBMCs), sampled before the second cycle of nivolumab. The receptor source for this set is a human donor with classical Hodgkin lymphoma.

The chain carries TRBV9 and TRBJ2-7, with TRBD1 matching 10 bases. V lost 8 bases, J lost 7 bases, and 21 bases stayed unmatched. There are 17 residues in the CDR3. Germline V lookup: CDR1 SGDLS, CDR2 YYNGEE. Written as DNA, the CDR3 is TGTGCCAGTTCCGACGCTCCCGGGACAGGGGCTCGTCGGGAGCAGTACTTC. This codes for CASSDAPGTGARREQYF.

CDR3 in DNA: TGTGCCAGCAGCTTGGTGGGACAGGGGACGAACGGGGAGCTGTTTTTT. Its translation: CASSLVGQGTNGELFF. This chain joins TRBV5-6 and TRBJ2-2; TRBD1 matches at 10 bases. The germline CDR1 and CDR2 sequences are SGHDT and YYEEEE. The CDR3 consists of 16 residues. V dropped 0 bases and J dropped 7; count of bases not matched to a gene: 6.

For the CDR3, the DNA is TGTGCCAGCAGTTCAGAGGCTACTAGCGGGGGGACAGATACGCAGTATTTT. This gives the protein CASSSEATSGGTDTQYF. The chain uses TRBV27 and TRBJ2-3; TRBD2 matches at 12 bases. J lost 3 bases, V lost 4 bases, and 8 bases had no gene match. The CDR3 totals 17 residues. Germline lookup yields CDR1 MNHEY and CDR2 SMNVEV (reference sequence).

This clone appeared a single time. The V call is TRBV4-2, the J call TRBJ2-7; 12 bases are a match to TRBD2. Losses at the gene ends were 5 bases for V and 2 bases for J; bases not matched to a gene: 4. This CDR3 has 15 amino acids. The germline V gene encodes CDR1 LGHNA and CDR2 YNFKEQ. For the CDR3, the DNA is TGTGCCAGCAGCGACGGACTAGCGGGGACCTACGAGCAGTACTTC. It is translated as CASSDGLAGTYEQYF.

The rearrangement links TRBV11-2 to TRBJ2-3; 7 positions agree with TRBD1. CDR1 and CDR2 (germline): SGHAT, FQNNGV. The CDR3 runs to 14 residues. With 4 bases clipped from V and 10 bases from J, the junction kept 11 bases outside the gene matches. The CDR3 loop reads CASSSGTEGASQYF. In DNA, the CDR3 is TGTGCCAGCAGCTCCGGGACAGAAGGGGCCTCGCAGTATTTT.

The table lists this clone with a few counts. The rearrangement uses TRBV19 and TRBJ1-5; no definite D call. V was cut by 6 bases and J by 3 bases, with 15 bases left in between. This CDR3 contains 15 residues. Per the germline V gene, CDR1 is LNHDA and CDR2 is SQIVND (reference sequence). In nucleotides, the CDR3 is TGTGCCAGTAGATCGCCCATCGGTGTCAATCAGCCCCAGCATTTT. Its protein product is CASRSPIGVNQPQHF.

This clone was observed a single time. The chain couples TRBV6-6 to TRBJ2-3, with a tentative D call TRBD1 (6 bases). Trimming left V 5 bases short and J 7 bases short, with 13 bases between. Germline-derived CDR1 and CDR2 are MNHNY and SVGAGI (reference sequence). This CDR3 has 13 residues. CDR3: CASSTGTGYTQYF. The CDR3 bases are TGTGCCAGCAGTACAGGCACAGGGTATACGCAGTATTTT.

Remarks on this clone: One junction end does not reproduce the germline sequence, and a read error may be involved. J is TRBJ1-1 and V is TRBV4-3, with D possibly matching TRBD1 (6 bases). Germline V gives CDR1 LGHNA, CDR2 YSLEER. CDR3 length: 15 residues. In DNA, the CDR3 is TGCGCCAGCAGCCAAGAGAGGGGGGTGAAAACTGAAGCTTTCTTT. Its translation: CASSQERGVKTEAFF.

The chain couples TRBV7-9 to TRBJ2-1, with D possibly matching TRBD2 (5 bases). The CDR3 covers 14 residues. Germline assignment: CDR1 SEHNR and CDR2 FQNEAQ (reference sequence). Trimming left V 5 bases short and J 9 bases short, with 17 bases between. CDR3 amino acids: CASSTDSLSSEQFF. CDR3 nucleotides: TGTGCCAGCAGCACGGACTCTTTATCCAGTGAGCAGTTCTTC.

The rearrangement links TRBV2 to TRBJ2-5; D perhaps matches TRBD2 (5 bases). CDR3 length: 16 residues. CDR1 SNHLY and CDR2 FYNNEI come from the germline V gene. Trimming cost V 2 bases and J 4 bases, with 17 bases left between them. The CDR3 is CASSESSGLAGETQYF. The CDR3 DNA sequence: TGTGCCAGCAGTGAATCATCGGGGTTAGCCGGAGAGACCCAGTACTTC.

The chain recombines TRBV27 with TRBJ2-2, with D unclear. CDR1 is MNHEY, CDR2 SMNVEV, per germline (reference sequence). The length of the CDR3 is 16 residues. Trimming pared 3 bases from V and 6 bases from J, leaving 17 bases between. The CDR3 loop reads CASSFLYLGIPGELFF. The CDR3 bases are TGTGCCAGCAGTTTCCTTTATTTGGGGATACCCGGGGAGCTGTTTTTT.

The CDR3 region has the DNA TGTGCCAGCAGTGAACAGGGGCTTGGCACAGATACGCAGTATTTT. It translates to CASSEQGLGTDTQYF. The chain carries TRBV7-9 and TRBJ2-3; 7 bases are a match to TRBD1. The ends lost 6 bases at V and 1 base at J; junction bases unmatched: 7. Germline assignment: CDR1 SEHNR and CDR2 FQNEAQ (reference sequence). The CDR3 has 15 amino acids.

This clone has more than one count but fewer than ten. The chain has TRBV4-2 and TRBJ2-2; 8 bases match TRBD2. The CDR3 is made up of 17 amino acids. In germline, CDR1 is LGHNA, CDR2 YNFKEQ. Trimming removed 2 bases from V and 3 bases from J; junction bases left unmatched: 8. The CDR3 coding sequence is TGTGCCAGCAGCCAAAAGGGCGGGGGGCATTACACCGGGGAGCTGTTTTTT. Its protein is CASSQKGGGHYTGELFF.

The J gene is TRBJ2-5, the V gene TRBV6-6; TRBD1 is a possible D gene (6 bases). Per the germline V gene, CDR1 is MNHNY and CDR2 is SVGAGI (reference sequence). CDR3 length equals 16 residues. With 2 bases removed from V and 3 bases from J, the gap between germline ends came to 16 bases. CDR3 amino acids: CASSYPRGGREETQYF. CDR3 nucleotide sequence: TGTGCCAGCAGTTACCCCCGTGGGGGCCGGGAAGAGACCCAGTACTTC.

The V and J genes are TRBV19 and TRBJ1-1; weak D call: TRBD1 (5 bases). The CDR3 loop spans 13 amino acids. Germline CDR1 LNHDA, CDR2 SQIVND (reference sequence). Trimming removed 5 bases at V and 3 bases at J, with 10 bases between. In DNA, the CDR3 is TGTGCCAGTAGTTCTGGGGCTTACACTGAAGCTTTCTTT. Translated: CASSSGAYTEAFF. Full variable domain (remainder filled in from reference TRBV19 and TRBJ1-1): DGGITQSPKYLFRKEGQNVTLSCEQNLNHDAMYWYRQDPGQGLRLIYYSQIVNDFQKGDIAEGYSVSREKKESFPLTVTSAQKNPTAFYLCASSSGAYTEAFFGQGTRLTVV.

V and J are TRBV19 and TRBJ2-3; tentatively, D is TRBD2 (5 bases). V shed 5 bases and J shed 4 bases, with 10 bases lying between them. The germline gives CDR1 LNHDA, CDR2 SQIVND (reference sequence). This CDR3 has 13 amino acids. CDR3 DNA: TGTGCCAGTAGTTCGGACTCGTCAGATACGCAGTATTTT. Translation: CASSSDSSDTQYF. The full variable domain, rest sourced from reference TRBV19 and TRBJ2-3, is DGGITQSPKYLFRKEGQNVTLSCEQNLNHDAMYWYRQDPGQGLRLIYYSQIVNDFQKGDIAEGYSVSREKKESFPLTVTSAQKNPTAFYLCASSSDSSDTQYFGPGTRLTVL.

This clone appeared a single time. The chain couples TRBV25-1 to TRBJ1-2; 10 positions match TRBD1. This CDR3 region has 17 residues. The germline gives CDR1 MGHDK, CDR2 SYGVNS. J was trimmed by 8 bases and V by 1 base; bases with no gene match: 13. The CDR3 loop is CASSELGTGVHLSGYTF. CDR3 DNA: TGTGCCAGCAGTGAATTGGGGACAGGGGTTCATTTAAGCGGCTACACCTTC.

As concerns this clone: This CDR3 is also generated by other DNA sequences in the sample. The chain joins TRBV6-6 to TRBJ1-1, with D possibly being TRBD1 (5 bases). V lost 7 bases and J lost 4, with 13 bases in between. Germline lookup yields CDR1 MNHNY and CDR2 SVGAGI (reference sequence). This CDR3 is 13 amino acids long. In DNA form, the CDR3 reads TGTGCCAGCACCCCCTCTGGGGGCACTGAAGCTTTCTTT. Encoded protein: CASTPSGGTEAFF.

V usage is TRBV6-5 and J usage is TRBJ1-1; TRBD1 matches at 7 bases. CDR1 and CDR2 (germline): MNHEY, SVGAGI. After removal of 4 bases from V and 6 bases from J, the junction contained 8 bases not matched to a gene. CDR3 length: 14 residues. CDR3 sequence: CASSSTGVGPEAFF. DNA for the CDR3: TGTGCCAGCAGTTCTACAGGGGTCGGACCTGAAGCTTTCTTT.

The CDR3 nucleotides are TGTGCCACCAGCTTTGGGGGGGCCGGGGAGCTGTTTTTT. It specifies CATSFGGAGELFF. The rearrangement joins TRBV15 to TRBJ2-2; TRBD2 matches at 7 bases. The CDR3 has 13 residues. Germline V gene data show CDR1 as LNHNV and CDR2 as YYDKDF (reference sequence). Trimming cost V 5 bases and J 6 bases; bases outside gene matches: 3.

The CDR3 DNA follows: TGCGCCAGCAGCTTGTCTTTGGACACGAGCTCCTATAATTCACCCCTCCACTTT. It translates to CASSLSLDTSSYNSPLHF. The chain links TRBV5-1 to TRBJ1-6, with D perhaps matching TRBD1 (5 bases). Trimming left V 1 base short and J 0 bases short, with 14 bases between. The CDR3 spans 18 residues. Germline CDR1 reads SGHRS; CDR2 reads YFSETQ. The full variable domain, in which reference TRBV5-1 and TRBJ1-6 provide the parts outside the CDR3, is KAGVTQTPRYLIKTRGQQVTLSCSPISGHRSVSWYQQTPGQGLQFLFEYFSETQRNKGNFPGRFSGRQFSNSRSEMNVSTLELGDSALYLCASSLSLDTSSYNSPLHFGNGTRLTVT.

This sequence joins TRBV4-2 and TRBJ2-1; 10 bases match TRBD2. CDR1 and CDR2 from the germline V gene are LGHNA and YNFKEQ. The CDR3 runs to 14 residues. V dropped 1 base and J dropped 7; count of bases not matched to a gene: 1. The CDR3 is CASSQALAGNEQFF. CDR3 DNA: TGTGCCAGCAGCCAAGCACTAGCGGGGAATGAGCAGTTCTTC.

The V gene is TRBV7-4, the J gene TRBJ2-4; D not resolved. Between the trimmed V and J ends, which lost 5 bases and 3 bases, there was a span of 14 bases. The CDR3 runs 15 residues. Germline assignment: CDR1 SGHVT and CDR2 SQSDAQ. The CDR3 bases are TGTGCCAGCAGCCTGCCCCCCGGCCACAAAAACATTCAGTACTTC. Translation gives CASSLPPGHKNIQYF. The full variable domain, rest sourced from reference TRBV7-4 and TRBJ2-4, is GAGVSQSPRYKVAKRGRDVALRCDSISGHVTLYWYRQTLGQGSEVLTYSQSDAQRDKSGRPSGRFSAERPERSVSTLKIQRTEQGDSAVYLCASSLPPGHKNIQYFGAGTRLSVL.

The chain joins TRBV5-4 to TRBJ1-1; TRBD1 aligns across 9 bases. CDR3 length: 13 residues. In germline, CDR1 is SGHNT, CDR2 YYREEE (reference sequence). The trim removed 2 bases at V and 9 bases at J, leaving 5 bases unmatched. The CDR3 is CASSFGDRVQAFF. DNA for the CDR3: TGTGCCAGCAGCTTTGGGGACAGGGTTCAAGCTTTCTTT. The whole variable domain, filled in from reference TRBV5-4 and TRBJ1-1, reads ETGVTQSPTHLIKTRGQQVTLRCSSQSGHNTVSWYQQALGQGPQFIFQYYREEENGRGNFPPRFSGLQFPNYSSELNVNALELDDSALYLCASSFGDRVQAFFGQGTRLTVV.

The genes are TRBV6-5 and TRBJ2-1; a possible D gene is TRBD1 (5 bases). Germline V gene lookup returns CDR1 MNHEY and CDR2 SVGAGI. The CDR3 is made up of 13 amino acids. V dropped 0 bases and J dropped 9 bases, with 9 bases sitting between them. The CDR3 region is CASSYSWGSEQFF. DNA for the CDR3: TGTGCCAGCAGTTACTCCTGGGGCAGTGAGCAGTTCTTC.

V gene TRBV6-6 combines with J gene TRBJ2-3; TRBD2 matches at 8 bases. Germline CDR1 and CDR2: MNHNY and SVGAGI (reference sequence). This CDR3 has 16 residues. The trim removed 0 bases at V and 3 bases at J, leaving 5 bases unmatched. The CDR3 reads CASSYSHAGGTDTQYF. The CDR3 DNA sequence: TGTGCCAGCAGTTACTCCCATGCGGGGGGAACAGATACGCAGTATTTT.

The chain couples TRBV15 to TRBJ1-2; D ambiguous. This CDR3 is built from 13 residues. With 3 bases removed from V and 4 bases from J, the gap between germline ends came to 9 bases. Germline V gene data show CDR1 as LNHNV and CDR2 as YYDKDF (reference sequence). In DNA, the CDR3 is TGTGCCACCAGCAGTGGTACACCCTATGGCTACACCTTC. Protein product: CATSSGTPYGYTF.

This clone was detected a few times. The chain joins TRBV2 to TRBJ2-7, with unresolved D. Trimming shortened V by 4 bases and J by 1 base, and 11 bases separated the two germline ends. CDR1 is SNHLY, CDR2 FYNNEI, per germline. This CDR3 has 14 residues. The CDR3 loop reads CASSGGSLSYEQYF. The CDR3, as DNA: TGTGCCAGCAGTGGGGGTTCCTTGTCCTACGAGCAGTACTTC.